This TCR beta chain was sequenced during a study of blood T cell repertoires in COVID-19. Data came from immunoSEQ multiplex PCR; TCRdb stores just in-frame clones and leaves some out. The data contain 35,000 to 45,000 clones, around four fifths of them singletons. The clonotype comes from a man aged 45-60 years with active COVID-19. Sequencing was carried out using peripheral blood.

In DNA, the CDR3 is TGCGCCAGCAGCTTGAGTCTCGGGTTCGGCTACACCTTC. Its protein product is CASSLSLGFGYTF. The chain combines TRBV5-1 with TRBJ1-2; D not certain. The CDR3 is 13 amino acids. CDR1 and CDR2 from the germline V gene are SGHRS and YFSETQ. V gave up 1 base and J gave up 8 bases, with 12 bases separating them.